In its sample, the clone carrying this T cell receptor beta chain was seen many times. This sample stems from a study of regulatory T cells in long-lasting Graves disease. The time point denotes: newly diagnosed GD, antithyroid drugs for less than 3 months. Isolated PBMC RNA provided the starting material for the TCR library. Peripheral blood, about 9 milliliters of it, was drawn into EDTA tubes. The CDR3 runs to 15 residues. V lost 5 bases and J 6 bases, leaving 17 bases between the germline ends. Germline-derived CDR1 and CDR2 are SSHAT and FNYEAQ (reference sequence). Combining iRepertoire HTBI primers with Arm-PCR of CDR3 regions, the authors built TCR beta libraries. TCRdb passed the multiplex PCR reads through MiXCR, listing each CDR3 protein once. The repertoire holds about 540,000 distinct CDR3 sequences, less than 15% seen once, with 8% to 10% in the top ten. These same records also appear under a second study, on T cells in Graves' hyperthyroidism and ophthalmopathy. Turning to that study: The majority of expanded thyroid clonotypes above 0.001 also appeared in blood.

The sequencing here drew on peripheral blood mononuclear cells (PBMCs), taken at new diagnosis, from a patient treated with antithyroid drugs. V usage is TRBV7-7 and J usage is TRBJ2-1; unclear D gene. The receptor comes from a man aged 30 to 39 with Graves disease. CDR3: CASSPRTISRNEQFF. CDR3 DNA: TGTGCCAGCAGCCCCCGAACGATTAGTCGCAATGAGCAGTTCTTC.